This T cell receptor (beta chain) was identified during a study of blood T cell repertoires in COVID-19. Study context: Researchers got acute and convalescent COVID-19 samples from the United States, Italy and Spain.

Trimming left V 0 bases short and J 1 base short, with 15 bases between. CDR1 is GTSNPN and CDR2 is SVGIG in the germline V gene (reference sequence). CDR3 size: 16 residues. Original processing notes: Amplification from reference gene primers served as the basis for estimated nucleated cell counts. Produced via immunoSEQ multiplex PCR; TCRdb's table is partial and in-frame only. V and J calls and clone size are those listed in that table; D and trimming were worked out from the DNA. Of some 200,000 clones listed, roughly 82% are singletons. Participants reported their clinical history, and cohort assignment relied on those reports.

The sequence came from a man aged 35-49 years who had recovered from COVID-19. The sequencing input was PBMCs or T cells enriched from blood (not recorded which). The chain combines TRBV30 with TRBJ1-1; no clear D gene. CDR3 in amino acids: CAWSVWARPSNTEAFF. The CDR3 bases are TGTGCCTGGAGTGTATGGGCCCGTCCCTCGAACACTGAAGCTTTCTTT. The full variable domain, in which reference TRBV30 and TRBJ1-1 provide the parts outside the CDR3, is SQTIHQWPATLVQPVGSPLSLECTVEGTSNPNLYWYRQAAGRGLQLLFYSVGIGQISSEVPQNLSASRPQDRQFILSSKKLLLSDSGFYLCAWSVWARPSNTEAFFGQGTRLTVV.